The 24 T cell receptor beta chains below all came from one sample that was sequenced in a study of T-cell memory formation after mild COVID-19. TCRdb fed the 5' RACE reads into MiXCR, producing one record per CDR3 protein. Of more than 300,000 distinct CDR3 sequences in the sample, roughly 13% were seen once. The sample was PBMCs or a T cell subset sorted from them (not recorded which). Source of these receptors: a young man who had mild COVID-19 (a few samples of this study predate the infection). Cell type and time point are not known.

The DNA for the CDR3 is TGTGCCAGCTCACCAAATTCGCTAAGGGGAACTGCTGGAAACACCATATATTTT. It translates to CASSPNSLRGTAGNTIYF. The V call is TRBV18, the J call TRBJ1-3, with a tentative D call TRBD1 (5 bases). The V end lost 2 bases, the J end lost 2 bases, and 19 bases lay between the germline ends. The CDR3 is 18 amino acids. The germline V gene encodes CDR1 KGHSH and CDR2 LQKENI.

This clonotype was detected many times. V and J are TRBV12-3 or TRBV12-4 and TRBJ1-3; TRBD1 might be the D (5 bases). The CDR3 covers 14 residues. Trimming cost V 5 bases and J 4 bases, with 12 bases left between them. Here the CDR3 DNA reads TGTGCCAGCAGTCCCGGGGGGGGAGGAAACACCATATATTTT. It translates to CASSPGGGGNTIYF.

The V gene is TRBV5-1, the J gene TRBJ2-7; D is undetermined. CDR1 is SGHRS and CDR2 is YFSETQ in the germline V gene. This CDR3 comprises 14 residues. With 4 bases removed from V and 2 bases from J, the gap between germline ends came to 13 bases. CDR3 protein: CASSGYRAPYEQYF. CDR3 DNA: TGCGCCAGCAGCGGATACCGGGCCCCCTACGAGCAGTACTTC.

The rearrangement uses TRBV7-9 and TRBJ2-4; either TRBD1 or TRBD2 may supply D (5 bases each). CDR1 is SEHNR, CDR2 FQNEAQ, per germline (reference sequence). The CDR3 runs 15 residues. With 6 bases removed from V and 7 bases from J, the gap between germline ends came to 19 bases. DNA for the CDR3: TGTGCCAGCAGTAACTACGGGGCGTCAATGAACATTCAGTACTTC. Its translation is CASSNYGASMNIQYF.

This clonotype was recorded at least ten times. The chain uses TRBV12-3 or TRBV12-4 and TRBJ2-7; TRBD2 matches at 13 bases. This CDR3 is built from 15 residues. Germline trimming cut 5 bases from V and 3 bases from J; bases unmatched to any gene: 4. The CDR3 coding sequence is TGTGCCAGCAGTCTCCGACTAGCGGGGGGCTACGAGCAGTACTTC. Amino acids: CASSLRLAGGYEQYF.

This chain connects TRBV12-3 or TRBV12-4 to TRBJ1-5; 7 nucleotides agree with TRBD1. Germline trimming cut 6 bases from V and 4 bases from J; bases unmatched to any gene: 9. The CDR3 is 15 residues long. CDR3 DNA: TGTGCCAGCAGGTTAACAGGGGAGGGGAATCAGCCCCAGCATTTT. Its protein product is CASRLTGEGNQPQHF.

This clonotype was counted a few times. This chain joins TRBV6-6 and TRBJ1-5; D is unclear. V was clipped by 4 bases and J by 3 bases, with 7 bases between them. CDR3 length: 13 residues. CDR1 MNHNY and CDR2 SVGAGI come from the germline V gene (reference sequence). The CDR3 DNA follows: TGTGCCAGCAGTTGGGAACACAATCAGCCCCAGCATTTT. This translates into CASSWEHNQPQHF.

This clonotype was found a few times. The chain recombines TRBV7-9 with TRBJ2-1; 8 nucleotides match TRBD2. Germline V gene data show CDR1 as SEHNR and CDR2 as FQNEAQ (reference sequence). The CDR3 is made up of 14 amino acids. V dropped 7 bases and J dropped 4; count of bases not matched to a gene: 6. The CDR3 region has the DNA TGTGCCAGCATGCGGGGGGAAAGGTACAATGAGCAGTTCTTC. It specifies CASMRGERYNEQFF.

The rearrangement uses TRBV25-1 and TRBJ1-1, with a weak D call TRBD1 (6 bases). CDR1 and CDR2 from the germline V gene are MGHDK and SYGVNS. V dropped 5 bases and J dropped 0 bases, with 13 bases sitting between them. The CDR3 has 15 residues. Here the CDR3 reads CASSTQGPMNTEAFF. The CDR3 nucleotides are TGTGCCAGCAGTACACAGGGACCCATGAACACTGAAGCTTTCTTT.

This chain connects TRBV4-1 to TRBJ2-2; D remains unclear. The CDR3 runs 12 residues. Germline-derived CDR1 and CDR2 are MGHRA and YSYEKL. With 3 bases removed from V and 6 bases from J, the gap between germline ends came to 5 bases. CDR3 sequence reads: CASSQESGELFF. CDR3 DNA: TGCGCCAGCAGCCAGGAGTCCGGGGAGCTGTTTTTT.

As for this clonotype: One end of the junction fails to match germline, which may point to a read error. The chain joins TRBV7-9 to TRBJ1-1; D not certain. CDR3 length: 13 amino acids. The V gene's germline CDR1 is SEHNR and CDR2 FQNEAQ (reference sequence). The CDR3 loop reads CASSLNENTGAFF. CDR3 DNA: TGTGCCAGCAGCTTAAACGAGAACACTGGAGCTTTCTTT.

This chain uses TRBV20-1 with TRBJ1-4, with D tentatively TRBD1 (5 bases). V lost 5 bases and J lost 4, with 17 bases in between. Germline V lookup: CDR1 DFQATT, CDR2 SNEGSKA (reference sequence). This CDR3 spans 15 amino acids. The CDR3 protein is CSAFDRSGLNEKLFF. CDR3 bases: TGCAGTGCTTTCGATCGATCGGGGCTTAATGAAAAACTGTTTTTT.

The genes are TRBV12-3 or TRBV12-4 and TRBJ2-7, with TRBD2 matching 7 bases. CDR3 size: 14 residues. Unmatched junction bases numbered 5, after V lost 1 base and J lost 5 bases. The CDR3 loop reads CASSLEAGRDEQYV. As DNA, the CDR3 is TGTGCCAGCAGTTTAGAGGCAGGGAGGGACGAGCAGTACGTC.

This clonotype was seen only a few times. This rearrangement joins TRBV7-6 to TRBJ2-5; D call uncertain. Germline-derived CDR1 and CDR2 are SGHVS and FNYEAQ. V was clipped by 2 bases and J by 7 bases, with 8 bases between them. The CDR3 contains 12 residues. The CDR3 spells CASSLSSRTQYF. CDR3 nucleotides: TGTGCCAGCAGCTTATCTAGTAGGACCCAGTACTTC.

Only a few counts were recorded for this clonotype. CDR3: CSASRGGYTF. The CDR3 region has the DNA TGCAGTGCTAGTAGGGGTGGCTACACCTTC. This sequence joins TRBV20-1 and TRBJ1-2, with TRBD1 as a possible D gene (5 bases). V was cut by 3 bases and J by 7 bases, with 6 bases left in between. CDR3 length: 10 residues. The germline CDR1 and CDR2 sequences are DFQATT and SNEGSKA (reference sequence).

This clonotype was counted a single time. One end of the junction fails to match germline, which may point to a read error. The chain links TRBV12-3 or TRBV12-4 to TRBJ2-2, with D possibly matching TRBD2 (5 bases). The length of the CDR3 is 15 residues. In DNA, the CDR3 is TGTGCCAGCAGCGCGGAAGGACTGTACACCAGGGAGCTGTTTTTT. Residues: CASSAEGLYTRELFF.

The chain has TRBV5-1 and TRBJ1-1; maybe TRBD1 (5 bases). The CDR3 runs to 15 residues. Germline lookup yields CDR1 SGHRS and CDR2 YFSETQ. The ends were cut back, 1 base at V and 3 bases at J, with 13 bases in the middle. The CDR3 reads CASSLTGSKDTEAFF. As DNA, the CDR3 is TGCGCCAGCAGCTTGACAGGTTCGAAGGACACTGAAGCTTTCTTT.

This clonotype was seen more than once but under ten times. The chain uses TRBV10-3 and TRBJ1-1, with TRBD1 matching over 8 bases. Germline V lookup: CDR1 ENHRY, CDR2 SYGVKD. V shed 3 bases, J shed 4 bases, and the junction held 7 bases outside the gene matches. The CDR3 consists of 15 residues. This CDR3 is CAISELQGVATEAFF. In DNA form, the CDR3 reads TGTGCCATCAGTGAATTACAGGGGGTGGCCACTGAAGCTTTCTTT.

The chain joins TRBV5-1 to TRBJ2-2, with no clear D. V was clipped by 0 bases and J by 6 bases, with 12 bases between them. Germline V gene lookup returns CDR1 SGHRS and CDR2 YFSETQ. The CDR3 runs 15 residues. As DNA, the CDR3 is TGCGCCAGCAGCTTGGGGCCCTCGCGTCCCGGGGAGCTGTTTTTT. It translates to CASSLGPSRPGELFF.

This rearrangement joins TRBV5-1 to TRBJ1-2; no definite D call. The length of the CDR3 is 14 residues. Germline loops: CDR1 SGHRS, CDR2 YFSETQ. Trimming removed 0 bases at V and 5 bases at J, with 11 bases between. In nucleotides, the CDR3 is TGCGCCAGCAGCTTGGTCCCATCTCCTTATGGCTACACCTTC. This codes for CASSLVPSPYGYTF.

This rearrangement joins TRBV7-2 to TRBJ1-6; D gene unclear. Germline V gives CDR1 SGHTA, CDR2 FQGNSA. The CDR3 loop spans 16 amino acids. V lost 5 bases to trimming and J lost 9 bases, with 20 bases between them. The DNA of the CDR3 is TGTGCCAGCAGCCGACGAGGCGCTCTGGGGAGTTCACCCCTCCACTTT. Encoded protein: CASSRRGALGSSPLHF. The full variable domain, with the rest looked up from reference TRBV7-2 and TRBJ1-6, is GAGVSQSPSNKVTEKGKDVELRCDPISGHTALYWYRQSLGQGLEFLIYFQGNSAPDKSGLPSDRFSAERTGGSVSTLTIQRTQQEDSAVYLCASSRRGALGSSPLHFGNGTRLTVT.

This sequence joins TRBV12-3 or TRBV12-4 and TRBJ2-3, with 7 bases fitting TRBD1. The ends lost 6 bases at V and 2 bases at J; junction bases unmatched: 8. The CDR3 is 15 residues long. CDR3 region: CASRQGSGATDTQYF. CDR3 nucleotide sequence: TGTGCCAGCAGACAGGGGTCCGGGGCCACAGATACGCAGTATTTT.

The chain is built from TRBV3-1 and TRBJ2-7, with D tentatively TRBD2 (6 bases). V lost 1 base to trimming and J lost 6 bases, with 16 bases between them. This CDR3 has 15 residues. Per germline, CDR1 LGHDT and CDR2 YNNKEL (reference sequence). The CDR3 nucleotides read TGTGCCAGCAGCCAAGGACCGGGACTGTCCCGCGAGCAGTACTTC. Its translation is CASSQGPGLSREQYF.

This clonotype was counted many times. The chain is built from TRBV7-6 and TRBJ2-6; 7 bases align to TRBD2. This CDR3 contains 17 residues. The ends lost 2 bases at V and 4 bases at J; junction bases unmatched: 8. Germline loops: CDR1 SGHVS, CDR2 FNYEAQ. CDR3 in DNA: TGTGCCAGCAGCTTAATGATCAGCGGGACCGGGGCCAACGTCCTGACTTTC. Amino acids: CASSLMISGTGANVLTF.